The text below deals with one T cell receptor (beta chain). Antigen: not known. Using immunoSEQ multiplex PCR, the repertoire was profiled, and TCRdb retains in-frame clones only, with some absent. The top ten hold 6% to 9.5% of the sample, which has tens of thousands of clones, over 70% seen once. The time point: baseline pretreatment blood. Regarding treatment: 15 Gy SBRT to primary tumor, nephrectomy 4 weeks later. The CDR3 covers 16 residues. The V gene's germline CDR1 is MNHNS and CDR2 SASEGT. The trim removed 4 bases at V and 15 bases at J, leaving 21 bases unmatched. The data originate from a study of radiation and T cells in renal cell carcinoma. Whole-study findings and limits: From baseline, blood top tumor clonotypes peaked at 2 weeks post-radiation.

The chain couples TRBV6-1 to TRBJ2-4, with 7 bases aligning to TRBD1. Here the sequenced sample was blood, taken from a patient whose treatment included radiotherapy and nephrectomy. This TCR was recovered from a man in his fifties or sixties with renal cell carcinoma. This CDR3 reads CASSVNPDRDVFRGYF. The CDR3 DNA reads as TGTGCCAGCAGTGTCAACCCAGACAGGGACGTGTTTCGTGGGTACTTC.